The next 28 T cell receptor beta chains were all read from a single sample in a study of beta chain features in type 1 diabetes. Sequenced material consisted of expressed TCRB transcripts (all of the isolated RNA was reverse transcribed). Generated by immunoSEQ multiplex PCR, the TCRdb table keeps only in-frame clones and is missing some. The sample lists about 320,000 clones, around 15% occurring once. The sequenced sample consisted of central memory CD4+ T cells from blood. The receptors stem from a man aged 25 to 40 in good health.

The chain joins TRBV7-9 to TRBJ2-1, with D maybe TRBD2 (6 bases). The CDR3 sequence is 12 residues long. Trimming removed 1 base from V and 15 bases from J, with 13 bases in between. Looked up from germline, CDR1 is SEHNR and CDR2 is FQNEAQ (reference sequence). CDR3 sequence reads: CASSLDRGIGFF. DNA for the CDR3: TGTGCCAGCAGCTTAGATCGGGGGATTGGGTTCTTC.

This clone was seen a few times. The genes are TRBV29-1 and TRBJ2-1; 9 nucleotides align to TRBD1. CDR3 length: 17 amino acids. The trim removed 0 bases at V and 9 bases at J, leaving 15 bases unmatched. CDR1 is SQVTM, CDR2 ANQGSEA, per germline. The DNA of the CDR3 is TGCAGCGTTGAAGATAGGTTGGGACAGGGCCGTCGTGGTGAGCAGTTCTTC. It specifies CSVEDRLGQGRRGEQFF.

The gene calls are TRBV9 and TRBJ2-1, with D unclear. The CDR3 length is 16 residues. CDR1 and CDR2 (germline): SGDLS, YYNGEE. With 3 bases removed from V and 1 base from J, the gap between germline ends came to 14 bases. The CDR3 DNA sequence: TGTGCCAGCAGCGCCCTTGGGTCTCCTTCCTACAATGAGCAGTTCTTC. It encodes CASSALGSPSYNEQFF.

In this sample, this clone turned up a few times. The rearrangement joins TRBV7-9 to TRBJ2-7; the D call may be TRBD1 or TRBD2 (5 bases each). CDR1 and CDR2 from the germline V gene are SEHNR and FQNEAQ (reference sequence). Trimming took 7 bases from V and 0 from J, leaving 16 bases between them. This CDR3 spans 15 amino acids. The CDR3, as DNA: TGTGCCAGCACCTCGGCAGGGACGCTCTCCTACGAGCAGTACTTC. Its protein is CASTSAGTLSYEQYF.

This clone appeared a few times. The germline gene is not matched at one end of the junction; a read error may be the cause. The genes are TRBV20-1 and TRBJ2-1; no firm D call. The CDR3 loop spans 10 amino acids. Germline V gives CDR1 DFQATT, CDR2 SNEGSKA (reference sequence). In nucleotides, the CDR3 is TGCAGTGCCTCCAACAATGAGCAGTTCTTC. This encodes CSASNNEQFF.

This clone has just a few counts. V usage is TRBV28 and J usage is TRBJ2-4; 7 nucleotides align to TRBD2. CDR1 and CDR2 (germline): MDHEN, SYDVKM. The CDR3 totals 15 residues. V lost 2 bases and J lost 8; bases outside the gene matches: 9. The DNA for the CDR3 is TGTGCCAGCAGTTTAGTCATAGGCGGGGGAGACATTCAGTACTTC. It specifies CASSLVIGGGDIQYF.

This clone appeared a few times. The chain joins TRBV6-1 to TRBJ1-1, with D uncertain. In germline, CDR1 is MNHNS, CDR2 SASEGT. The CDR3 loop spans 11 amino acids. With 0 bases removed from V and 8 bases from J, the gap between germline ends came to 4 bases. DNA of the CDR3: TGTGCCAGCAGTGAAGCTGGGGAAGCTTTCTTT. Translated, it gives CASSEAGEAFF.

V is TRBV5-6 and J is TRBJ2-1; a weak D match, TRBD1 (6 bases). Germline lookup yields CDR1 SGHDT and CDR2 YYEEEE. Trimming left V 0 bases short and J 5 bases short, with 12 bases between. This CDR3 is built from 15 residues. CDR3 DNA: TGTGCCAGCAGCTTGGGAGGGACAAGAAACAATGAGCAGTTCTTC. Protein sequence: CASSLGGTRNNEQFF.

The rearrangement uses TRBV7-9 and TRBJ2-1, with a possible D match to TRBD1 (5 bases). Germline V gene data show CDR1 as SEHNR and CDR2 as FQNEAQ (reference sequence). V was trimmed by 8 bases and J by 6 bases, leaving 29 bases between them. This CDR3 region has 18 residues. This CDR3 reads CASPILAGQNEVSNEQFF. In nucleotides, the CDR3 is TGTGCCAGCCCTATATTGGCAGGGCAAAATGAAGTAAGCAATGAGCAGTTCTTC.

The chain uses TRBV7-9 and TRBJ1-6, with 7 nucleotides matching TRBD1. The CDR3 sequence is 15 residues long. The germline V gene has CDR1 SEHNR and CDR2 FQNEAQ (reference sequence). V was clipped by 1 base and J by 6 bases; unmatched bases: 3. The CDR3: CASSLVDRVNSPLHF. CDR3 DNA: TGTGCCAGCAGCTTAGTAGACAGGGTTAATTCACCCCTCCACTTT.

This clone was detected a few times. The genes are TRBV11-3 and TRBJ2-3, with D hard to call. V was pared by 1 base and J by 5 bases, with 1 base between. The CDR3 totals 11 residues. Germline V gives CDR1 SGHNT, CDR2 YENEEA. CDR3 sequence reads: CASSLVDTQYF. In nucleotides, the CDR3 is TGTGCCAGCAGCTTAGTAGATACGCAGTATTTT.

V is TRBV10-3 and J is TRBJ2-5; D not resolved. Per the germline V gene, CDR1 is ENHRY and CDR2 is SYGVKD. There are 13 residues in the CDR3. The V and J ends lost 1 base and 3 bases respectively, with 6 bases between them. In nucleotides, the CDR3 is TGTGCCATCAGTGAGTTTGCGAAAGAGACCCAGTACTTC. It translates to CAISEFAKETQYF.

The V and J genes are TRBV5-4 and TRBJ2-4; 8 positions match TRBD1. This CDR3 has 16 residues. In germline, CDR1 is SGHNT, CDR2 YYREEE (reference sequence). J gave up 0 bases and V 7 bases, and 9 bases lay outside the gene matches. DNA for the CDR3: TGTGCCAGCGCAGTTTTACAGGGGGGAGCCAAAAACATTCAGTACTTC. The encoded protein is CASAVLQGGAKNIQYF.

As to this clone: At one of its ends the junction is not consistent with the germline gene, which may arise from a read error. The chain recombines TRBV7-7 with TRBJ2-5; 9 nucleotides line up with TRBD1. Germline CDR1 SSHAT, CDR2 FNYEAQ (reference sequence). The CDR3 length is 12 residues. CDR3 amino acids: CASSKDRGPQYF. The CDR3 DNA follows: TGTGCTAGCAGTAAGGACAGGGGCCCCCAGTACTTC.

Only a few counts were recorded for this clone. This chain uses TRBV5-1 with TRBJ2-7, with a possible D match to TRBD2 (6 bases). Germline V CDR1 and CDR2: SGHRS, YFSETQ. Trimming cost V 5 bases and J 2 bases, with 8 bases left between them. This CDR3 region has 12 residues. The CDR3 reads CASSRGTYEQYF. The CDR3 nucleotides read TGCGCCAGCAGTCGGGGGACCTACGAGCAGTACTTC.

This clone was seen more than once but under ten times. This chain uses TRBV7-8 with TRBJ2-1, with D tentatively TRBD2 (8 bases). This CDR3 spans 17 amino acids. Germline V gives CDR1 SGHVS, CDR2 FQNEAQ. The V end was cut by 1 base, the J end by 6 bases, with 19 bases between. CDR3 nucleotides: TGTGCCAGCAGCTTAGAGGGGGCGGCTAGCGGGCGCAATGAGCAGTTCTTC. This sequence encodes CASSLEGAASGRNEQFF. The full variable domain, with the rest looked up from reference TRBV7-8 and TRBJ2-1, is GAGVSQSPRYKVAKRGQDVALRCDPISGHVSLFWYQQALGQGPEFLTYFQNEAQLDKSGLPSDRFFAERPEGSVSTLKIQRTQQEDSAVYLCASSLEGAASGRNEQFFGPGTRLTVL.

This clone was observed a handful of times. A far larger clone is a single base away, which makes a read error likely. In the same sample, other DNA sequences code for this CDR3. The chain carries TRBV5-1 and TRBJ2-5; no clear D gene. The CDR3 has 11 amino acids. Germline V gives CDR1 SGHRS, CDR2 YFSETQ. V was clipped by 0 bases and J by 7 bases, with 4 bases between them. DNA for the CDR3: TGCGCCAGCAGCTTGGAGGGGACCCAGTACTTC. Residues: CASSLEGTQYF.

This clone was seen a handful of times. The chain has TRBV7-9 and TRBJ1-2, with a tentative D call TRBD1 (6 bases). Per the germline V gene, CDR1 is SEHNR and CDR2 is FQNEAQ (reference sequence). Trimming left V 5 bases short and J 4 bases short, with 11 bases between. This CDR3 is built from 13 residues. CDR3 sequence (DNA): TGTGCCAGCAGCCATGGGGGGCTCTATGGCTACACCTTC. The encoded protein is CASSHGGLYGYTF.

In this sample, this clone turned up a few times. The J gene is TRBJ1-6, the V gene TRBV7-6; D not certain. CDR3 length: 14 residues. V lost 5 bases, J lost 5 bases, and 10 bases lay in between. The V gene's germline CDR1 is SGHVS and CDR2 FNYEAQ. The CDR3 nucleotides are TGTGCCAGCAGCCCTCGTTGGGATAATTCACCCCTCCACTTT. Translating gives CASSPRWDNSPLHF. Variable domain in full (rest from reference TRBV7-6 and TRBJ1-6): GAGVSQSPRYKVTKRGQDVALRCDPISGHVSLYWYRQALGQGPEFLTYFNYEAQQDKSGLPNDRFSAERPEGSISTLTIQRTEQRDSAMYRCASSPRWDNSPLHFGNGTRLTVT.

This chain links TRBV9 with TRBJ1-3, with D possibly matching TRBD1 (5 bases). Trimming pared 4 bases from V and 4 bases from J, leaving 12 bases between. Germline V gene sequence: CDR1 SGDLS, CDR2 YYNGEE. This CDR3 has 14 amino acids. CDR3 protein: CASSPRTNGNTIYF. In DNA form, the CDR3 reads TGTGCCAGCAGCCCCCGGACAAACGGAAACACCATATATTTT.

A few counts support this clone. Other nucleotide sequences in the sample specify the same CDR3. This CDR3 reads CASSLGQTGNTIYF. The CDR3 region has the DNA TGTGCCAGCAGCTTAGGACAGACTGGAAACACCATATATTTT. V is TRBV7-2 and J is TRBJ1-3; a possible D gene is TRBD1 (5 bases). The CDR3 length is 14 residues. V dropped 1 base and J dropped 2 bases, with 6 bases sitting between them. CDR1 and CDR2 from the germline V gene are SGHTA and FQGNSA.

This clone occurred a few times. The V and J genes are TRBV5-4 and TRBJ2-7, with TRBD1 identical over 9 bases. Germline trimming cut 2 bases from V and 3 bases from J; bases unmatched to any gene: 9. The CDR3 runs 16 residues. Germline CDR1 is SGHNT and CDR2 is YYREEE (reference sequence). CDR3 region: CASSFTGTGFNYEQYF. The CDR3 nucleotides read TGTGCCAGCAGCTTTACCGGGACAGGGTTTAACTACGAGCAGTACTTC.

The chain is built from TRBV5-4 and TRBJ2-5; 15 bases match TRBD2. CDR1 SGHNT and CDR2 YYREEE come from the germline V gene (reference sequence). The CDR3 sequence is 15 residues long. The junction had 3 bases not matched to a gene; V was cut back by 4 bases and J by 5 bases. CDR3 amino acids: CASSQGTSGRETQYF. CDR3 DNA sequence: TGTGCCAGCAGCCAAGGGACTAGCGGGAGGGAGACCCAGTACTTC.

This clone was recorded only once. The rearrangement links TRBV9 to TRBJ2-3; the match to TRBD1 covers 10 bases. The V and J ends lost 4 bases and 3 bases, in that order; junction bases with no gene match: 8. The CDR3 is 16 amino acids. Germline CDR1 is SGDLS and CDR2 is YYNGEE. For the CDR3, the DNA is TGTGCCAGCAGCACACGGACAGGGGGGGAGACAGATACGCAGTATTTT. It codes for CASSTRTGGETDTQYF.

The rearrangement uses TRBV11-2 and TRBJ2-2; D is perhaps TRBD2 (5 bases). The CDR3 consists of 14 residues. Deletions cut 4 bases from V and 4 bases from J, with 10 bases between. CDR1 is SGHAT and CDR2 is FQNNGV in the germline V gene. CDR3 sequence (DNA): TGTGCCAGCAGCTCCAACCGGGGCACCGGGGAGCTGTTTTTT. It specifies CASSSNRGTGELFF.

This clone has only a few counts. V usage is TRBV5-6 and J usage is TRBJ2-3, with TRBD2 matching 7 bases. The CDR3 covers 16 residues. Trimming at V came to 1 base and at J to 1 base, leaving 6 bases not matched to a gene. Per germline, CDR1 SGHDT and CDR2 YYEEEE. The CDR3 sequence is CASSLMNGGGTDTQYF. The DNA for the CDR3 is TGTGCCAGCAGCTTGATGAATGGGGGGGGCACAGATACGCAGTATTTT.

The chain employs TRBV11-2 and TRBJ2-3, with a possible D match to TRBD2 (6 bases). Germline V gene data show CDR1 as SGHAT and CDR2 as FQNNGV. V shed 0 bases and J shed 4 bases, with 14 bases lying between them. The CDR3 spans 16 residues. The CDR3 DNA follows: TGTGCCAGCAGCTTAGAGGTGGCGGGGTGGTCAGATACGCAGTATTTT. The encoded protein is CASSLEVAGWSDTQYF.

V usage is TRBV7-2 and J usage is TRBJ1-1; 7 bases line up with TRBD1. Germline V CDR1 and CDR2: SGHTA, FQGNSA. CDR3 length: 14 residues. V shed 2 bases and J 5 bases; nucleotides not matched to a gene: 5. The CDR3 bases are TGTGCCAGCAGCTTACAGGGGGGAAGGACTGAAGCTTTCTTT. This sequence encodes CASSLQGGRTEAFF.